Sequencing of this T cell receptor beta chain was carried out in a study of OX40 agonist ivuxolimab in advanced cancers. The overall study: Ivuxolimab is an agonistic anti-OX40 (CD134) antibody, and patients were treated with it. Eligibility rules accepted prior anti-PD-1, anti-PD-L1 or anti-CTLA-4 therapy, and 40% to 50% had some. Findings of the study overall: In CD8+ T cells, expanded clones were on average more numerous than in CD4+. Some nonresponders likewise displayed low normalized T-cell clonal expansion.

The CDR3 contains 11 residues. J was trimmed by 1 base and V by 11 bases; bases with no gene match: 2. Per germline, CDR1 MNHEY and CDR2 SMNVEV (reference sequence). In its sample, this clone was seen once. Antigen unknown. The method was immunoSEQ multiplex PCR; TCRdb's version includes in-frame clones alone and lacks a portion of them. The sample includes 13,000 to 15,000 clones, approximately 80% of them seen just once. The chain is built from TRBV27 and TRBJ2-7; 7 nucleotides match TRBD2. The TCR sequence derives from an adult with an advanced solid tumor such as melanoma, head and neck, liver or kidney cancer. Sequencing was performed on CD4+ or CD8+ T cells sorted from blood, taken in a trial of the OX40 agonist ivuxolimab. The CDR3 here is CAAGESYEQYF. DNA of the CDR3: TGTGCCGCGGGGGAATCCTACGAGCAGTACTTC.